This T cell receptor (beta chain) is drawn from a study of sequential checkpoint blockade in melanoma. The sample holds one count of this clone. Assay used: immunoSEQ multiplex PCR; TCRdb lists only in-frame clones, some missing. The sample yields some 21,000 clones, roughly 80% seen once. Treatment noted: randomized to nivolumab then ipilimumab (arm A) or the reverse (arm B). V was pared by 3 bases and J by 9 bases, with 11 bases between. Germline V gene lookup returns CDR1 MDHEN and CDR2 SYDVKM. There are 13 residues in the CDR3. The TCR sequence derives from a human donor with melanoma. Sequencing used CD8+ T cells sorted from blood (inferred from file names), obtained from a patient given nivolumab and ipilimumab in sequence. The J gene is TRBJ1-4, the V gene TRBV28; D may be TRBD1 (6 bases). The CDR3 protein is CASSFRGAKKLFF. CDR3 bases: TGTGCCAGCAGTTTTCGGGGGGCGAAAAAACTGTTTTTT.